One and the same sample provided the 29 T cell receptor beta chains below, sequenced in a study of cytomegalovirus exposure and HLA in healthy donors. In the PCR, 60 Vbeta and 13 Jbeta primers were used. The table came from immunoSEQ multiplex PCR; TCRdb's copy has only in-frame clones and leaves some out. This table holds about 110,000 clones, 78% found once. The sample consisted of PBMCs. Source of these receptors: a woman under 40 in good health and CMV-seronegative.

This clone came up once. The rearrangement uses TRBV13 and TRBJ2-7, with D perhaps matching TRBD1 (6 bases). The CDR3 loop spans 12 amino acids. Trimming stripped 0 bases from V and 6 bases from J, with 6 bases between. Looked up from germline, CDR1 is PRHDT and CDR2 is FYEKMQ (reference sequence). CDR3 sequence reads: CASSLGQGEQYF. For the CDR3, the DNA is TGTGCCAGCAGCTTAGGACAGGGCGAGCAGTACTTC.

The chain uses TRBV28 and TRBJ1-5, with TRBD1 identical over 7 bases. Per the germline V gene, CDR1 is MDHEN and CDR2 is SYDVKM. The CDR3 has 15 amino acids. Trimming cost V 4 bases and J 7 bases; bases outside gene matches: 10. CDR3 DNA sequence: TGTGCCAGCAGTTCCGCCCCCGGGACAGCCCAGCCCCAGCATTTT. Its translation: CASSSAPGTAQPQHF.

The chain recombines TRBV5-6 with TRBJ1-2; 9 nucleotides agree with TRBD1. In germline, CDR1 is SGHDT, CDR2 YYEEEE. The CDR3 spans 15 residues. The J segment lost 8 bases and the V segment lost 3 bases, leaving 11 bases of the junction unmatched. The CDR3, as DNA: TGTGCCAGCAGCTCTGACGCGAGGACAGGGGACGGCTACACCTTC. Translation gives CASSSDARTGDGYTF.

This sequence joins TRBV4-1 and TRBJ1-1, with TRBD1 as a possible D gene (5 bases). This CDR3 region has 14 residues. V was trimmed by 1 base and J by 6 bases, leaving 12 bases between them. Germline CDR1 and CDR2: MGHRA and YSYEKL. CDR3 region: CASSQGPGVAEAFF. DNA of the CDR3: TGCGCCAGCAGCCAAGGGCCGGGGGTGGCTGAAGCTTTCTTT.

This clone was counted between two and nine times. The chain links TRBV7-3 to TRBJ2-6; D gene ambiguous. V was cut by 5 bases and J by 0 bases, with 5 bases left in between. CDR1 is SGHTA and CDR2 is FQGTGA in the germline V gene. The CDR3 runs 14 residues. Here the CDR3 reads CASSQNSGANVLTF. CDR3 DNA sequence: TGTGCCAGCAGCCAAAACTCTGGGGCCAACGTCCTGACTTTC.

CDR3 DNA: TGTGCCAGCAGCTCCCCGCGGAGCGAGCAGTACTTC. This sequence encodes CASSSPRSEQYF. The chain joins TRBV5-4 to TRBJ2-7; no reliable D call. This CDR3 has 12 amino acids. Germline V gives CDR1 SGHNT, CDR2 YYREEE (reference sequence). Trimming shortened V by 3 bases and J by 6 bases, and 10 bases separated the two germline ends.

The chain carries TRBV7-2 and TRBJ2-7; TRBD2 is a possible D gene (7 bases). This CDR3 is built from 15 residues. Per germline, CDR1 SGHTA and CDR2 FQGNSA. Trimming left V 5 bases short and J 8 bases short, with 22 bases between. CDR3 amino acids: CASSPWDTRGVKQYF. The CDR3 DNA is TGTGCCAGCAGCCCCTGGGACACCCGGGGGGTCAAGCAGTACTTC.

The rearrangement links TRBV9 to TRBJ2-6; the D gene is possibly TRBD1 (6 bases). Trimming pared 7 bases from V and 0 bases from J, leaving 11 bases between. Germline V gene data show CDR1 as SGDLS and CDR2 as YYNGEE. The CDR3 consists of 15 residues. The CDR3: CASQTGPSGANVLTF. The CDR3 region has the DNA TGTGCCAGCCAAACAGGGCCCTCTGGGGCCAACGTCCTGACTTTC.

V gene TRBV7-3 combines with J gene TRBJ2-3; the D gene is possibly TRBD1 (6 bases). This CDR3 contains 13 residues. CDR1 SGHTA and CDR2 FQGTGA come from the germline V gene. Trimming left V 3 bases short and J 3 bases short, with 7 bases between. The CDR3 coding sequence is TGTGCCAGCAGCTTGACAGGTACAGATACGCAGTATTTT. This gives the protein CASSLTGTDTQYF.

The gene calls are TRBV29-1 and TRBJ2-3; 8 bases line up with TRBD2. Trimming cost V 5 bases and J 4 bases; bases outside gene matches: 5. CDR1 is SQVTM, CDR2 ANQGSEA, per germline. The CDR3 length is 13 residues. CDR3 region: CSVKSGRADTQYF. The CDR3 DNA is TGCAGCGTTAAGAGCGGGAGAGCAGATACGCAGTATTTT.

The chain combines TRBV18 with TRBJ1-2, with TRBD1 identical over 9 bases. The CDR3 totals 14 residues. Germline V CDR1 and CDR2: KGHSH, LQKENI. V lost 0 bases, J lost 5 bases, and 1 base stayed unmatched. The CDR3 loop is CASSPPGQGYGYTF. In DNA form, the CDR3 reads TGTGCCAGCTCACCACCGGGACAGGGTTATGGCTACACCTTC.

The chain uses TRBV28 and TRBJ1-5; no clear D gene. In germline, CDR1 is MDHEN, CDR2 SYDVKM. V lost 5 bases and J 11 bases, leaving 13 bases between the germline ends. The length of the CDR3 is 12 residues. DNA of the CDR3: TGTGCCAGCAGTCCCCGACCCCAGGCCCAGCATTTT. This codes for CASSPRPQAQHF. Together with reference TRBV28 and TRBJ1-5, the CDR3 gives the full variable domain: DVKVTQSSRYLVKRTGEKVFLECVQDMDHENMFWYRQDPGLGLRLIYFSYDVKMKEKGDIPEGYSVSREKKERFSLILESASTNQTSMYLCASSPRPQAQHFGDGTRLSIL.

This clone was recorded once. The junction differs from germline at one of its ends, possibly a read error. The CDR3 region is CASSTQLVTRSLF. The DNA for the CDR3 is TGTGCCAGTAGTACCCAGTTGGTCACAAGATCCCTTTTT. The chain uses TRBV19 and TRBJ1-1; D gene unclear. This CDR3 contains 13 residues. Germline-derived CDR1 and CDR2 are LNHDA and SQIVND (reference sequence).

This clone was found a few times. The chain couples TRBV9 to TRBJ2-5, with 8 bases matching TRBD1. V was pared by 0 bases and J by 5 bases, with 6 bases of the junction left unmatched. The CDR3 loop spans 15 amino acids. Looked up from germline, CDR1 is SGDLS and CDR2 is YYNGEE. The CDR3 coding sequence is TGTGCCAGCAGCGTAGGTTCCAGGGGGCATGAGACCCAGTACTTC. Translation gives CASSVGSRGHETQYF.

Only a few counts were recorded for this clone. The chain has TRBV28 and TRBJ2-1; TRBD2 aligns across 12 bases. Germline values: CDR1 MDHEN, CDR2 SYDVKM. The CDR3 consists of 17 residues. V shed 5 bases and J 2 bases; nucleotides not matched to a gene: 7. The CDR3 DNA reads TGTGCCAGCAGTCTCACTAGCGGGAGGTTTACCTACAATGAGCAGTTCTTC. It specifies CASSLTSGRFTYNEQFF.

The chain links TRBV18 to TRBJ1-1, with a tentative D call TRBD1 (5 bases). From germline, CDR1 is KGHSH and CDR2 LQKENI. Trimming removed 3 bases from V and 5 bases from J, with 10 bases in between. The CDR3 contains 13 residues. CDR3 nucleotide sequence: TGTGCCAGCTCACCCATCGGGGGGACTGAAGCTTTCTTT. This sequence encodes CASSPIGGTEAFF.

V is TRBV5-4 and J is TRBJ2-2, with D perhaps matching TRBD2 (7 bases). Germline CDR1 is SGHNT and CDR2 is YYREEE (reference sequence). The CDR3 has 17 residues. Trimming took 5 bases from V and 4 from J, leaving 21 bases between them. The CDR3 reads CASSYRFGGLSTGELFF. The DNA for the CDR3 is TGTGCCAGCAGTTATAGGTTCGGGGGGCTCAGCACCGGGGAGCTGTTTTTT.

The chain links TRBV7-2 to TRBJ2-5, with 10 bases fitting TRBD2. Germline trimming cut 3 bases from V and 5 bases from J; bases unmatched to any gene: 3. This CDR3 contains 14 residues. CDR1 is SGHTA, CDR2 FQGNSA, per germline. The CDR3 loop reads CASSFSGGRETQYF. The CDR3 DNA reads TGTGCCAGCAGCTTTAGCGGGGGGCGTGAGACCCAGTACTTC.

This sequence joins TRBV28 and TRBJ1-5, with 8 nucleotides matching TRBD1. Germline values: CDR1 MDHEN, CDR2 SYDVKM. The CDR3 is 16 residues long. After removal of 11 bases from V and 6 bases from J, the junction contained 18 bases not matched to a gene. The CDR3 sequence is CALTPGPPTGGQPQHF. CDR3 nucleotides: TGTGCCCTAACCCCGGGGCCTCCCACAGGGGGTCAGCCCCAGCATTTT.

This clone was recorded a few times. The genes are TRBV2 and TRBJ2-7, with 9 bases aligning to TRBD1. The germline CDR1 and CDR2 sequences are SNHLY and FYNNEI. The CDR3 length is 14 residues. Unmatched junction bases numbered 7, after V lost 7 bases and J lost 3 bases. CDR3 in DNA: TGTGCCAGCATAGAACCGGGACAGGGCTACGAGCAGTACTTC. It encodes CASIEPGQGYEQYF.

The V call is TRBV7-8, the J call TRBJ2-6; 10 bases are a match to TRBD1. Per the germline V gene, CDR1 is SGHVS and CDR2 is FQNEAQ. There are 20 residues in the CDR3. V trimming: 5 bases; J trimming: 0 bases; junction bases outside the gene matches: 13. This CDR3 reads CASSHRSPGQGYSGANVLTF. The CDR3 coding sequence is TGTGCCAGCAGCCACAGGTCACCGGGACAGGGGTACTCTGGGGCCAACGTCCTGACTTTC.

The chain recombines TRBV19 with TRBJ1-6; D is undetermined. V was clipped by 1 base and J by 9 bases, with 4 bases between them. This CDR3 comprises 12 residues. Per germline, CDR1 LNHDA and CDR2 SQIVND (reference sequence). The CDR3 sequence: CASSIGGSPLHF. Written as DNA, the CDR3 is TGTGCCAGTAGTATAGGAGGTTCACCCCTCCACTTT. Supplemented by reference TRBV19 and TRBJ1-6, the full variable domain reads DGGITQSPKYLFRKEGQNVTLSCEQNLNHDAMYWYRQDPGQGLRLIYYSQIVNDFQKGDIAEGYSVSREKKESFPLTVTSAQKNPTAFYLCASSIGGSPLHFGNGTRLTVT.

The CDR3 loop reads CASRGASQGWGYTF. CDR3 in DNA: TGTGCCAGCAGAGGGGCTTCACAGGGTTGGGGCTACACCTTC. The J gene is TRBJ1-2, the V gene TRBV6-5, with D possibly TRBD1 on 6 matching bases. V shed 6 bases and J shed 8 bases, with 19 bases lying between them. Germline-derived CDR1 and CDR2 are MNHEY and SVGAGI. The CDR3 totals 14 residues.

CDR3 DNA: TGCGCCAGCAGCCCGGGGGGGCCCAATGAGCAGTTCTTC. This translates into CASSPGGPNEQFF. This chain links TRBV5-1 with TRBJ2-1; the match to TRBD2 covers 8 bases. Germline CDR1 is SGHRS and CDR2 is YFSETQ. The CDR3 contains 13 residues. V shed 4 bases, J shed 6 bases, and the junction held 3 bases outside the gene matches.

The chain has TRBV5-1 and TRBJ2-7, with TRBD2 identical over 8 bases. With 0 bases clipped from V and 0 bases from J, the junction kept 2 bases outside the gene matches. The CDR3 is made up of 15 amino acids. Germline values: CDR1 SGHRS, CDR2 YFSETQ. Written as DNA, the CDR3 is TGCGCCAGCAGCTTGGGCGGGGGGAACTCCTACGAGCAGTACTTC. Its translation: CASSLGGGNSYEQYF.

This sequence joins TRBV4-1 and TRBJ2-3, with 7 bases lining up with TRBD2. V shed 0 bases, J shed 6 bases, and the junction held 9 bases outside the gene matches. The CDR3 extends over 16 amino acids. The germline V gene encodes CDR1 MGHRA and CDR2 YSYEKL. This CDR3 reads CASSQDMVGGLDTQYF. CDR3 in DNA: TGCGCCAGCAGCCAAGACATGGTGGGAGGGCTGGATACGCAGTATTTT.

The chain uses TRBV5-6 and TRBJ1-1; a weak D match, TRBD1 (6 bases). This CDR3 is 12 amino acids long. Germline V gene data show CDR1 as SGHDT and CDR2 as YYEEEE. Between the trimmed V and J ends, which lost 4 bases and 7 bases, there was a span of 11 bases. DNA for the CDR3: TGTGCCAGCAGCGGAATGGACAGTGAAGCTTTCTTT. Translating it yields CASSGMDSEAFF.

The rearrangement joins TRBV6-5 to TRBJ1-1; a weak D match, TRBD1 (5 bases). The germline V gene encodes CDR1 MNHEY and CDR2 SVGAGI. The V gene lost 4 bases and the J gene lost 5 bases, with 17 bases spanning the gap. The CDR3 length is 15 residues. The CDR3 DNA sequence: TGTGCCAGCAGTTCCGGGGGACCTCCGGGAACTGAAGCTTTCTTT. Protein product: CASSSGGPPGTEAFF.

The V and J genes are TRBV13 and TRBJ2-7, with 11 bases aligning to TRBD2. CDR3 length: 17 amino acids. Germline V gives CDR1 PRHDT, CDR2 FYEKMQ (reference sequence). Trimming cost V 4 bases and J 2 bases; bases outside gene matches: 10. In DNA form, the CDR3 reads TGTGCCAGCAGCTCTCTAAGTGGGACTAGCGGAACCTACGAGCAGTACTTC. Translating gives CASSSLSGTSGTYEQYF. Together with reference TRBV13 and TRBJ2-7, the CDR3 gives the full variable domain: AAGVIQSPRHLIKEKRETATLKCYPIPRHDTVYWYQQGPGQDPQFLISFYEKMQSDKGSIPDRFSAQQFSDYHSELNMSSLELGDSALYFCASSSLSGTSGTYEQYFGPGTRLTVT.